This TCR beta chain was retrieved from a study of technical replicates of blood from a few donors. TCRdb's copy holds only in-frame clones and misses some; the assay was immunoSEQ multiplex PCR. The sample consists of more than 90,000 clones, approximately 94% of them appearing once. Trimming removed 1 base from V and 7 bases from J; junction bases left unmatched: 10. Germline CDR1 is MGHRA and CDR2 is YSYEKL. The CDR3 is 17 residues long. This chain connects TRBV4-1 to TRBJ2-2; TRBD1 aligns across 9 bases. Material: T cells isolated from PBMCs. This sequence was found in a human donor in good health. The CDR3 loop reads CASSQGKDRGRGGELFF. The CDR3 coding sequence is TGCGCCAGCAGCCAAGGGAAGGACAGGGGTCGAGGCGGGGAGCTGTTTTTT.